One and the same sample provided the 3 T cell receptor beta chains below, sequenced in a study of blood T cell repertoires in COVID-19. The method was immunoSEQ multiplex PCR; TCRdb's version includes in-frame clones alone and lacks a portion of them. The profile shows 100,000 to 150,000 clones, around four fifths of them singletons. Sequencing was performed on peripheral blood. The receptor set was obtained from a man in his sixties with acute or convalescent COVID-19.

This sequence joins TRBV27 and TRBJ1-4; weak D call: TRBD1 (6 bases). Trimming shortened V by 7 bases and J by 5 bases, and 20 bases separated the two germline ends. The CDR3 covers 16 residues. Germline assignment: CDR1 MNHEY and CDR2 SMNVEV (reference sequence). The CDR3 spells CASKVLNRARNEKLFF. The CDR3 DNA reads as TGTGCCAGCAAGGTCCTGAACAGGGCGAGGAATGAAAAACTGTTTTTT.

The rearrangement uses TRBV6-5 and TRBJ1-2; 7 nucleotides align to TRBD1. V shed 10 bases and J 0 bases; nucleotides not matched to a gene: 11. The CDR3 spans 15 residues. CDR1 is MNHEY, CDR2 SVGAGI, per germline. CDR3 sequence (DNA): TGTGCCATCTCCATGACAGGGTCAGCTAACTATGGCTACACCTTC. This codes for CAISMTGSANYGYTF.

The chain carries TRBV30 and TRBJ1-5; 7 bases agree with TRBD1. V lost 2 bases, J lost 6 bases, and 7 bases stayed unmatched. The CDR3 consists of 14 residues. Germline CDR1 GTSNPN, CDR2 SVGIG (reference sequence). CDR3 protein: CAWSPYRGSQPQHF. In DNA, the CDR3 is TGTGCCTGGAGTCCCTACAGGGGTAGTCAGCCCCAGCATTTT. The complete variable domain, with remaining parts taken from reference TRBV30 and TRBJ1-5, reads SQTIHQWPATLVQPVGSPLSLECTVEGTSNPNLYWYRQAAGRGLQLLFYSVGIGQISSEVPQNLSASRPQDRQFILSSKKLLLSDSGFYLCAWSPYRGSQPQHFGDGTRLSIL.